This entry lists 4 T cell receptor beta chains sequenced from one sample in a study of blood T cell repertoires in COVID-19. This table comes from immunoSEQ multiplex PCR, and its TCRdb copy is limited to in-frame clones, with some not included. The table records 45,000 to 55,000 clones, roughly nine tenths of them present only once. The specimen was peripheral blood. Source of these receptors: a human donor in a cohort sampled during active COVID-19.

The chain links TRBV13 to TRBJ1-1; D is ambiguous. In germline, CDR1 is PRHDT, CDR2 FYEKMQ (reference sequence). The V gene lost 5 bases and the J gene lost 7 bases, with 14 bases spanning the gap. CDR3 length equals 13 residues. DNA of the CDR3: TGTGCCAGCAGCCGAGGGCATGCTATTGAAGCTTTCTTT. Translation gives CASSRGHAIEAFF.

The rearrangement uses TRBV6-6 and TRBJ1-5; D unclear. The V end was cut by 5 bases, the J end by 5 bases, with 10 bases between. Per the germline V gene, CDR1 is MNHNY and CDR2 is SVGAGI (reference sequence). The CDR3 spans 13 residues. The DNA of the CDR3 is TGTGCCAGCAGTCCTGACACCTATCAGCCCCAGCATTTT. Translating gives CASSPDTYQPQHF.

The chain is built from TRBV29-1 and TRBJ1-2, with D unclear. In germline, CDR1 is SQVTM, CDR2 ANQGSEA. The germline V and J ends were trimmed by 3 bases and 5 bases, with 13 bases remaining between them. The CDR3 extends over 13 amino acids. The CDR3 region is CSVDRGGGYGYTF. CDR3 DNA: TGCAGCGTTGATCGGGGAGGAGGTTATGGCTACACCTTC.

This chain links TRBV18 with TRBJ1-4; tentatively, D is TRBD1 (5 bases). CDR3 size: 14 residues. Trimming stripped 1 base from V and 7 bases from J, with 10 bases between. CDR1 is KGHSH, CDR2 LQKENI, per germline. The CDR3: CASSPQGRTEKLFF. The DNA for the CDR3 is TGTGCCAGCTCACCACAGGGGAGGACTGAAAAACTGTTTTTT.